The 11 T cell receptor beta chains in this list originate from one sample, sequenced in a study of response to subunit inactivated influenza vaccine. TCRdb reprocessed the RT-PCR reads with MiXCR, giving one entry per CDR3 protein. This sample has hundreds of thousands of distinct CDR3 sequences; approximately 11% occur once, and the top ten carry 9.5% to 11%. These same records also appear under a second study, on T cells expressing NK-cell markers. As that study records: As the method of synthesis, 5'RACE template switching with UMIs yielded TCR beta cDNA.

The specimen was PBMCs from blood, collected on the day of vaccination. The receptors stem from a man between 45 and 60 years old who received an inactivated influenza vaccine.

The rearrangement joins TRBV7-6 to TRBJ2-5; 7 bases are a match to TRBD2. The junction had 7 bases not matched to a gene; V was cut back by 1 base and J by 2 bases. Germline V lookup: CDR1 SGHVS, CDR2 FNYEAQ. CDR3 size: 16 residues. CDR3 in amino acids: CASSLGEGFIQETQYF. The CDR3 nucleotides are TGTGCCAGCAGCTTAGGGGAGGGGTTCATTCAAGAGACCCAGTACTTC.

This clonotype occurred a few times. This chain uses TRBV30 with TRBJ2-1; 9 bases line up with TRBD1. Trimming removed 2 bases from V and 4 bases from J; junction bases left unmatched: 9. Germline V gene sequence: CDR1 GTSNPN, CDR2 SVGIG (reference sequence). CDR3 length: 16 residues. The CDR3 DNA is TGTGCCTGGAGTTCAATGGGACAGGGTAGTTACAATGAGCAGTTCTTC. Translated: CAWSSMGQGSYNEQFF. Combining the CDR3 with reference TRBV30 and TRBJ2-1 gives the whole variable domain SQTIHQWPATLVQPVGSPLSLECTVEGTSNPNLYWYRQAAGRGLQLLFYSVGIGQISSEVPQNLSASRPQDRQFILSSKKLLLSDSGFYLCAWSSMGQGSYNEQFFGPGTRLTVL.

The gene calls are TRBV4-2 and TRBJ2-7; 7 nucleotides align to TRBD2. Germline lookup yields CDR1 LGHNA and CDR2 YNFKEQ. Trimming removed 1 base from V and 5 bases from J; junction bases left unmatched: 8. This CDR3 comprises 15 residues. DNA for the CDR3: TGTGCCAGCAGCCAAGGACTAGCTGTAGGTAACGAGCAGTACTTC. Amino acid sequence: CASSQGLAVGNEQYF.

The V and J genes are TRBV20-1 and TRBJ2-2; unclear D gene. Per germline, CDR1 DFQATT and CDR2 SNEGSKA (reference sequence). The V end was cut by 3 bases, the J end by 4 bases, with 9 bases between. This CDR3 region has 13 residues. The CDR3 DNA reads as TGCAGTGCTAGGCGCAGGCTCACCGGGGAGCTGTTTTTT. Its translation is CSARRRLTGELFF.

The CDR3, as DNA: TGTGCCAGCAGTTACATCGGGGGCCATGAGCAGTTCTTC. Amino acids: CASSYIGGHEQFF. The chain has TRBV6-5 and TRBJ2-1, with D perhaps given as TRBD1 or TRBD2 (6 bases each). The V end was cut by 2 bases, the J end by 8 bases, with 10 bases between. Germline V gene data show CDR1 as MNHEY and CDR2 as SVGAGI. This CDR3 is built from 13 residues.

This clonotype was detected a few times. The chain couples TRBV11-2 to TRBJ2-1; 8 bases agree with TRBD2. This CDR3 has 15 residues. Germline assignment: CDR1 SGHAT and CDR2 FQNNGV. V was clipped by 7 bases and J by 3 bases; unmatched bases: 8. CDR3 in amino acids: CASTPAGGIYNEQFF. The CDR3 region has the DNA TGTGCCAGCACCCCGGCGGGAGGTATCTACAATGAGCAGTTCTTC.

This clonotype showed up many times. The V gene is TRBV7-9, the J gene TRBJ2-3; TRBD2 might be the D (5 bases). Per germline, CDR1 SEHNR and CDR2 FQNEAQ (reference sequence). The CDR3 runs to 19 residues. V lost 0 bases, J lost 2 bases, and 21 bases lay in between. In DNA form, the CDR3 reads TGTGCCAGCAGCTTAGCCGGAGGCCTTCGAGGAACCTTCACAGATACGCAGTATTTT. It yields the protein CASSLAGGLRGTFTDTQYF. The whole variable domain, filled in from reference TRBV7-9 and TRBJ2-3, reads DTGVSQNPRHKITKRGQNVTFRCDPISEHNRLYWYRQTLGQGPEFLTYFQNEAQLEKSRLLSDRFSAERPKGSFSTLEIQRTEQGDSAMYLCASSLAGGLRGTFTDTQYFGPGTRLTVL.

This clonotype has at least ten counts. V gene TRBV12-3 or TRBV12-4 combines with J gene TRBJ2-1, with TRBD2 identical over 8 bases. J lost 7 bases, V lost 8 bases, and 7 bases had no gene match. The CDR3 has 13 residues. CDR3 residues: CASPREGSNEQFF. Here the CDR3 DNA reads TGTGCCAGCCCCCGGGAGGGTTCGAATGAGCAGTTCTTC.

This clonotype was counted ten times or more. The chain combines TRBV7-9 with TRBJ2-7, with 7 bases identical to TRBD1. In germline, CDR1 is SEHNR, CDR2 FQNEAQ (reference sequence). V shed 3 bases and J 2 bases; nucleotides not matched to a gene: 10. There are 16 residues in the CDR3. CDR3 region: CASSFPTGIRTYEQYF. DNA of the CDR3: TGTGCCAGCAGCTTCCCGACAGGGATAAGGACCTACGAGCAGTACTTC. Full variable domain (missing parts from reference TRBV7-9 and TRBJ2-7): DTGVSQNPRHKITKRGQNVTFRCDPISEHNRLYWYRQTLGQGPEFLTYFQNEAQLEKSRLLSDRFSAERPKGSFSTLEIQRTEQGDSAMYLCASSFPTGIRTYEQYFGPGTRLTVT.

The V call is TRBV27, the J call TRBJ2-4; D is possibly TRBD1 or TRBD2 (7 bases each). With 3 bases removed from V and 0 bases from J, the gap between germline ends came to 12 bases. This CDR3 has 16 amino acids. The germline gives CDR1 MNHEY, CDR2 SMNVEV (reference sequence). CDR3 sequence reads: CASSFQGEGAKNIQYF. The CDR3 nucleotides read TGTGCCAGCAGTTTTCAGGGGGAGGGAGCCAAAAACATTCAGTACTTC.

V is TRBV6-1 and J is TRBJ2-5, with 12 positions matching TRBD1. The CDR3 covers 15 residues. Per germline, CDR1 MNHNS and CDR2 SASEGT. V gave up 4 bases and J gave up 4 bases; unmatched junction bases: 4. The CDR3 region is CASSAGQGAGETQYF. As DNA, the CDR3 is TGTGCCAGCAGTGCGGGACAGGGGGCGGGAGAGACCCAGTACTTC.